The clone carrying this T cell receptor beta chain was counted between two and nine times. Its antigen is as yet unknown. V was trimmed by 4 bases and J by 0 bases, leaving 10 bases between them. CDR3 length equals 15 residues. The germline CDR1 and CDR2 sequences are ENHRY and SYGVKD. This specimen comes from a study of T cell repertoires in cytomegalovirus infection. Turning to the study itself: HLA-B-restricted CMV epitopes that are well studied were used alongside recently identified HLA-C-restricted ones.

From the reads, TCRdb called clonotypes with MiXCR, one entry per CDR3 protein. Of around 800,000 distinct CDR3 sequences listed, 32% are singletons. The study's findings and limits: Within the response measured ex vivo, HLA-C-restricted CMV-specific TCR beta clonotypes were dominant.

The rearrangement links TRBV10-3 to TRBJ2-1; possible D gene TRBD2, 6 bases. The origin of this receptor is a human donor in good health (CMV status not recorded). Some clones in this sample may be carry-over from other donors' samples. The material sequenced was cultured CD8+ T cells from PBMCs, taken from culture after CMV antigen stimulation. The CDR3 protein is CAISVAESSYNEQFF. DNA for the CDR3: TGTGCCATCAGTGTAGCGGAAAGCTCCTACAATGAGCAGTTCTTC.